This TCR beta chain emerged from a study of cytomegalovirus exposure and HLA in healthy donors. In the PCR, 60 Vbeta and 13 Jbeta primers were used. Profiling relied on immunoSEQ multiplex PCR, and the TCRdb table lists in-frame clones only, not all of them. This sample yields about 100,000 clones, of which roughly 74% are seen a single time; around 3% belongs to the top ten. The source material was PBMCs. The TCR was taken from a female donor in good health and CMV-seropositive.

CDR3 in DNA: TGTGCCAGCAGTCCACGACAGGGAACTGAAGCTTTCTTT. Protein: CASSPRQGTEAFF. The chain uses TRBV28 and TRBJ1-1; 7 nucleotides line up with TRBD1. The CDR3 has 13 residues. The germline V gene encodes CDR1 MDHEN and CDR2 SYDVKM. V shed 5 bases, J shed 5 bases, and the junction held 5 bases outside the gene matches. The full variable domain, in which reference TRBV28 and TRBJ1-1 provide the parts outside the CDR3, is DVKVTQSSRYLVKRTGEKVFLECVQDMDHENMFWYRQDPGLGLRLIYFSYDVKMKEKGDIPEGYSVSREKKERFSLILESASTNQTSMYLCASSPRQGTEAFFGQGTRLTVV.